The source of this T cell receptor (beta chain) is a study of CD8 T cells in ankylosing spondylitis. Overall study findings and caveats: Disease-associated clonotypes exhibited CD8+ identity and were relatively infrequent in peripheral blood.

TCRdb analysed the 5' RACE reads with MiXCR anew, one entry per CDR3 protein. The sample contains about 240,000 distinct CDR3 sequences, about 10% of which appear only once. In this sample, this clonotype turned up many times. Antigen unknown. Trimming took 1 base from V and 0 from J; bases not matched to a gene: 11. CDR1 and CDR2 (germline): MGHRA, YSYEKL. The CDR3 has 18 residues. The TCR sequence derives from a male donor with ankylosing spondylitis or in good health (not recorded which). This sequence joins TRBV4-1 and TRBJ2-5; 7 nucleotides match TRBD1. What was sequenced was blood, either unsorted or a sorted T cell fraction (not recorded which). This CDR3 is CASSQGITVRGYQETQYF. In nucleotides, the CDR3 is TGCGCCAGCAGCCAAGGGATTACAGTCAGGGGGTACCAAGAGACCCAGTACTTC.